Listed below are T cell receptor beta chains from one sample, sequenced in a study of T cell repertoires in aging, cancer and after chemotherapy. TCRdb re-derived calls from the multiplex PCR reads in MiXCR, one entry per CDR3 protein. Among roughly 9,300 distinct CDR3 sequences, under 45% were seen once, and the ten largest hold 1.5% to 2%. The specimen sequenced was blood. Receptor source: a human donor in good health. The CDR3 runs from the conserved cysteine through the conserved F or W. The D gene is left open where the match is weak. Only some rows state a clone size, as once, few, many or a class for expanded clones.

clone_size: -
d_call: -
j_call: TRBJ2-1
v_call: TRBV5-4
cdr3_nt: TGTGCCAGCAGCCTAGACACGAGCTCCTACAATGAGCAGTTCTTC
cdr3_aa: CASSLDTSSYNEQFF

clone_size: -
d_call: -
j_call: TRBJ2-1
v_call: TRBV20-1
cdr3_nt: TGCAGTGCTCCTGGACGTACCAATGAGCAGTTCTTC
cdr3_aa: CSAPGRTNEQFF

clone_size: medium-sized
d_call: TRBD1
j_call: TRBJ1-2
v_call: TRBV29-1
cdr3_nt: TGCAGCGTACCTAGGGACAGGGGCGGTGGCTACACCTTC
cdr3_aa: CSVPRDRGGGYTF

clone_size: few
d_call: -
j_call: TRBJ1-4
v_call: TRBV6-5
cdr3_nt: TGTGCCAGCCATAGAAGTACTAATGAAAAACTGTTTTTT
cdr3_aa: CASHRSTNEKLFF

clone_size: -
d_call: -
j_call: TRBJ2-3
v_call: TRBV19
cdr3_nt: TGTGCCAGTAAAGATGGGGGTCAGGGAGATACGCAGTATTTT
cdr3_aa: CASKDGGQGDTQYF

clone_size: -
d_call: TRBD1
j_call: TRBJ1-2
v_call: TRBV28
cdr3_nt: TGTGCCAGCAGTTTCCAGAGACAGGGCTATGGCTACACCTTC
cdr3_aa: CASSFQRQGYGYTF

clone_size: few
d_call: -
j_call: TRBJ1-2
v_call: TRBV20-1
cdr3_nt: TGCAGTGCTAGAGATTCGACGGGGGGCTACACCTTC
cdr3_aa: CSARDSTGGYTF

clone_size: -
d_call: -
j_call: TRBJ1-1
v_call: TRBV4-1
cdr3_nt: TGCGCCAGCAGACTAGCGGACGGGAACACTGAAGCTTTCTTT
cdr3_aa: CASRLADGNTEAFF

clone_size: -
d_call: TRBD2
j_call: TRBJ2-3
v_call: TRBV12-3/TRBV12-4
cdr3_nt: TGTGCCAGCATGACGGGACTACAATCCGTCTTGACAGATACGCAGTATTTT
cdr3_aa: CASMTGLQSVLTDTQYF

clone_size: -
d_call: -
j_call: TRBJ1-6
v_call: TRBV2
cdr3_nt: TGTGCCAGCACCCGAGGAATTAATTCACCCCTCCACTTT
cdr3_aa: CASTRGINSPLHF

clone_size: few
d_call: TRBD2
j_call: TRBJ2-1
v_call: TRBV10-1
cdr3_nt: TGCGCCAGCAGTGGACCCAGGGGCGGGGGGACGTATGAGCAGTTCTTC
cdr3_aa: CASSGPRGGGTYEQFF

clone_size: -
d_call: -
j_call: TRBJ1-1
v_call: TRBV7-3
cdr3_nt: TGTGCCAGCAGCTCGGAACGGGGCGCAGCTTTCTTT
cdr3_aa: CASSSERGAAFF

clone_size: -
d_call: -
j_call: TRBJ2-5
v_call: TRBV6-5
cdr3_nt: TGTGCCAGCCAAAGGGGGGGCAGAGAGACCCAGTACTTC
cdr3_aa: CASQRGGRETQYF

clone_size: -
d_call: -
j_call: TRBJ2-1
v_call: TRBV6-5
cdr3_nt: TGTGCCAGCAGTTACGAGGGGGGTGGCAATGAGCAGTTCTTC
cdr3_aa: CASSYEGGGNEQFF

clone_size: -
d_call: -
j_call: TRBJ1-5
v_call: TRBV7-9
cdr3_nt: TGTGCCAGCAGCTTAGCTTGGGACATGGCCCAGCATTTT
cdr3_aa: CASSLAWDMAQHF

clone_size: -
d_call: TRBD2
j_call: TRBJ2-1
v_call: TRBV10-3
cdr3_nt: TGTGCCATCAGTGATTGGGAGCGGGGGGCACAGAGTGAGCAGTTCTTC
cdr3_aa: CAISDWERGAQSEQFF

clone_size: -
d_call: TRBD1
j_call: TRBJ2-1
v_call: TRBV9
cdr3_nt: TGTGCCAGCAGCCCCCGGACAGGTCACAATGAGCAGTTCTTC
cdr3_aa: CASSPRTGHNEQFF

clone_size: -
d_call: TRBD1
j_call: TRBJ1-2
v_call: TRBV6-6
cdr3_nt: TGTGCCAGCAGCGCGGGACAGGGGGCCTATGGCTACACCTTC
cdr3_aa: CASSAGQGAYGYTF

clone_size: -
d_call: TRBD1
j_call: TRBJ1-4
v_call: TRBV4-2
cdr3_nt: TGTGCCAGCAGCCGACCGGGACAGAATGAAAAACTGTTTTTT
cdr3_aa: CASSRPGQNEKLFF

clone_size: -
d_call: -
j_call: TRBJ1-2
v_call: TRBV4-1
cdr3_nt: TGCGCCAGCAGCCAGCAAATAGCTAATAACTATGGCTACACCTTC
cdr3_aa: CASSQQIANNYGYTF

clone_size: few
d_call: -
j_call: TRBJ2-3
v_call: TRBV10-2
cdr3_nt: TGCGCCAGCAGTGAGTCGACAGCTTACGATACGCAGTATTTT
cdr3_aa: CASSESTAYDTQYF

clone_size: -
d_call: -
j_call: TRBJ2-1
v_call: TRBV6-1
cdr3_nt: TGTGCCAGCAACCCAGCGGGCTTATACAATGAGCAGTTCTTC
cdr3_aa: CASNPAGLYNEQFF

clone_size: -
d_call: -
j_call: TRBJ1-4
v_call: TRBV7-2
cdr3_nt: TGTGCCAGCAGTGGGGAGACTTGGAGGGGTGAAAAACTGTTTTTT
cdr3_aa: CASSGETWRGEKLFF

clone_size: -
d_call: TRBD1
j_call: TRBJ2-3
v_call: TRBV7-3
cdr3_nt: TGTGCCAGCAGCACGCAGGGGGCAAGACAAGATACGCAGTATTTT
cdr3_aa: CASSTQGARQDTQYF

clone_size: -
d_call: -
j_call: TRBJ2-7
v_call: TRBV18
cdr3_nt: TGTGCCAGCTCACCCGCAGTGGGCCGCGGAGACGAGCAGTACTTC
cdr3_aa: CASSPAVGRGDEQYF

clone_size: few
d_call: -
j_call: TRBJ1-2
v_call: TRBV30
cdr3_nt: TGTGCCGGAGGGGTCGGTATCTATGGCTACACCTTC
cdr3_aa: CAGGVGIYGYTF

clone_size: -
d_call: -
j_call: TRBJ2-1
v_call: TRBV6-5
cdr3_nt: TGTGCCAGCAGTCCCGACAGGTCGTATGGCAATGAGCAGTTCTTC
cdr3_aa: CASSPDRSYGNEQFF

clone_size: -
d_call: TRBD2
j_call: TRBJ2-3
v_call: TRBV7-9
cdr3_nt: TGTGCCAGCAGCCGCCCCAGAGCGGGGAGTTTCACAGATACGCAGTATTTT
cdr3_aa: CASSRPRAGSFTDTQYF

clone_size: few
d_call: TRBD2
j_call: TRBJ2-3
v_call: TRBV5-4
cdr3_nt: TGTGCCAGCAGCTTTACTAGCGAAGATACGCAGTATTTT
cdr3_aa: CASSFTSEDTQYF

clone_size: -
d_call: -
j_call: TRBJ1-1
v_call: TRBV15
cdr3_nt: TGTGCCACCAGCAGAGCTCGGACGGCCCTTGAAGCTTTCTTT
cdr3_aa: CATSRARTALEAFF

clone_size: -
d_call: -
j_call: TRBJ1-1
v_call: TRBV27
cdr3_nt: TGTGCCAGCAGTCCTCAGGGGCCGACGTACACTGAAGCTTTCTTT
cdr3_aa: CASSPQGPTYTEAFF

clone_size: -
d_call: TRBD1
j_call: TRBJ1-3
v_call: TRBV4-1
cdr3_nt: TGCGCCAGCAGCCTTGGACAGGGTGGCTTGACTGGAAACACCATATATTTT
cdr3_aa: CASSLGQGGLTGNTIYF

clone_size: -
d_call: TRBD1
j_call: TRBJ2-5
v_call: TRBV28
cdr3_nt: TGTGCCAGCAGCCGTGACAGGGGTCAGACCCAGTACTTC
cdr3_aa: CASSRDRGQTQYF

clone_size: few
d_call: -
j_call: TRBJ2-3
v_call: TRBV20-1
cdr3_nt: TGCAGTGCCTCCAGGACTGGGGGCGGCACAGATACGCAGTATTTT
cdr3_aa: CSASRTGGGTDTQYF

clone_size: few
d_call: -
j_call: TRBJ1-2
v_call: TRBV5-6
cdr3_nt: TGTGCCAGCAGCGCGGGACAACCCGGCTACACCTTC
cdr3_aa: CASSAGQPGYTF

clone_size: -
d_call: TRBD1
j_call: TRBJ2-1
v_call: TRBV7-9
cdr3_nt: TGTGCCAGCAGCACAGGGTCGAGTCTCGCGGGACAGGGGAGAGATGAGCAGTTCTTC
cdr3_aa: CASSTGSSLAGQGRDEQFF

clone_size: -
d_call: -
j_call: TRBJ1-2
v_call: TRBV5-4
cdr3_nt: TGTGCCAGCAGCCAAGGGCCGGGGGCGGGAGGGTATGGCTACACCTTC
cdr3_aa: CASSQGPGAGGYGYTF

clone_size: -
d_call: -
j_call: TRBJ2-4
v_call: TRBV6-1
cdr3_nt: TGTGCCAGCACTATGTCTGGCACCCTAGCCAAAAACATTCAGTACTTC
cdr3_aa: CASTMSGTLAKNIQYF

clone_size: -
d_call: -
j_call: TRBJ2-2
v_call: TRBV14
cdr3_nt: TGTGCCAGCAGCCCCCAGGGACTCCTCGGCGGGGAGCTGTTTTTT
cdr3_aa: CASSPQGLLGGELFF

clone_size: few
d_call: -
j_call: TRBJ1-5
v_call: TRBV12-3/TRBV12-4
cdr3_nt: TGTGCCAGCGGCCAAGAGCAGCCCCAGCATTTT
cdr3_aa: CASGQEQPQHF

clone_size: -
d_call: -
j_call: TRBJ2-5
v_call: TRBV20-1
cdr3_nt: TGCAGTGCTAGAGAGGTTGGGCTAGCGACCTCTCTGGGGACCCAGTACTTC
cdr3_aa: CSAREVGLATSLGTQYF

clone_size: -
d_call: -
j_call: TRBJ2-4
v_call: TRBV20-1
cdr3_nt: TGCAGTGGTGTAGCGATAGCCAAAAACATTCAGTACTTC
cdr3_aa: CSGVAIAKNIQYF

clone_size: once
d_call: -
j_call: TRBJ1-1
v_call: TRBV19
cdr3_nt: TGTGCCAGTAGTATAGATCGGGGGAACACTGAAGCTTTCTTT
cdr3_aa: CASSIDRGNTEAFF

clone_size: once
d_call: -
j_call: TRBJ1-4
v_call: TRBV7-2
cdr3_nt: TGTGCCAGCAGATTCCCTAATGGTGAAAAACTGTTTTTT
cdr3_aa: CASRFPNGEKLFF

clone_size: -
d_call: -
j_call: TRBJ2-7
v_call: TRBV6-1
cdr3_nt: TGTGCCAGCAGCCCCGGGATTACAAGCGAGCAGTACTTC
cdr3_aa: CASSPGITSEQYF

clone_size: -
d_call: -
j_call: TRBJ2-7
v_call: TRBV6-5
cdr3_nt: TGTGCCAGCAGTTACTCAAGCCTGAGCGAGCAGTACTTC
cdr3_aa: CASSYSSLSEQYF

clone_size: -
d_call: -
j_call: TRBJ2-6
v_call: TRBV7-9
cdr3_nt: TGTGCCAGTAATGAAGGATGGGGGACGGGGGCCAACGTCCTGACTTTC
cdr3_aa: CASNEGWGTGANVLTF

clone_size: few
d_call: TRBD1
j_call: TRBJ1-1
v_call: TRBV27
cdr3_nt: TGTGCCAGCAGTACCGGGACAGGGCGACGGGCTTTCTTT
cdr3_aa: CASSTGTGRRAFF

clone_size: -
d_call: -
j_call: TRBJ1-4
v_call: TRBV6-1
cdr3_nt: TGTGCCAGCACACCGAGAGGAGCAACTAATGAAAAACTGTTTTTT
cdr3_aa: CASTPRGATNEKLFF

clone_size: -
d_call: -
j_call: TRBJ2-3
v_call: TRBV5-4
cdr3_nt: TGTGCCAGCAGCGCCCCACTTGAATCCACAGATACGCAGTATTTT
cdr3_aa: CASSAPLESTDTQYF

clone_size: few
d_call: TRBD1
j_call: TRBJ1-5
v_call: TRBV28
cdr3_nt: TGTGCCAGCAGAATGGGACAGGGCTCCCATCAGCCCCAGCATTTT
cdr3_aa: CASRMGQGSHQPQHF

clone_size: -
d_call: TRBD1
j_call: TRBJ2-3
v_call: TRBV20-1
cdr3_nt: TGCAGTGCTAGAGACCCCCCGAGAACAGGGGGAACAGATACGCAGTATTTT
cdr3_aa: CSARDPPRTGGTDTQYF

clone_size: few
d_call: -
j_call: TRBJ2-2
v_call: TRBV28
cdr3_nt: TGTGCCAGCAGTTTGCCCGAAAGGAGCACCGGGGAGCTGTTTTTT
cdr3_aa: CASSLPERSTGELFF

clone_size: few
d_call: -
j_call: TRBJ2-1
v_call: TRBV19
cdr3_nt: TGTGCCAGTAGTCCCTACATGAGCTCCTACAATGAGCAGTTCTTC
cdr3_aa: CASSPYMSSYNEQFF

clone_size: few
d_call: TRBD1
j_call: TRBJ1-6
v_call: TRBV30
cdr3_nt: TGTGCCGGGGGAGGGACAGTTAATTCACCCCTCCACTTT
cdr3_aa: CAGGGTVNSPLHF

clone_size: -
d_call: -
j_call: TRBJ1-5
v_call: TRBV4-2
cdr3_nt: TGTGCCAGCAGCCAAGATCGGGGGGCTGGTCAGCCCCAGCATTTT
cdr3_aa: CASSQDRGAGQPQHF

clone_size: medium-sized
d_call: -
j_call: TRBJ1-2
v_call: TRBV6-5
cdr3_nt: TGTGCCAGCAGTTACGAGGCAGGGACTAACTATGGCTACACCTTC
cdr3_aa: CASSYEAGTNYGYTF

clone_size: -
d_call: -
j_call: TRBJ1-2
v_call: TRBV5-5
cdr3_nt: TGTGCCAGCAGCTTGGACGGAGGTGCCCCGTCTAACTATGGCTACACCTTC
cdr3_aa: CASSLDGGAPSNYGYTF

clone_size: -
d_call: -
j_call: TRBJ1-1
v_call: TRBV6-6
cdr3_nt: TGTGCCAGCATATCGGTTCGGAACACTGAAGCTTTCTTT
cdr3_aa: CASISVRNTEAFF